Sequencing of this T cell receptor beta chain was carried out in a study of blood T cells in healthy people across ages. The CDR3 spans 14 residues. Germline V CDR1 and CDR2: LGHDT, YNNKEL (reference sequence). The V and J ends lost 6 bases and 5 bases, in that order; junction bases with no gene match: 7. Alongside a J-beta primer mix, a sample-barcoded 5' primer served in a second PCR lasting 7 to 11 cycles. TCRdb fed the 5' RACE reads into MiXCR, producing one record per CDR3 protein. The sample yields about 760,000 distinct CDR3 sequences, 45% to 70% seen once. The sequence derives from a man aged 40-49 years in good health. The V call is TRBV3-1, the J call TRBJ1-1; TRBD1 matches at 9 bases. Sequences were obtained from blood. The CDR3 loop reads CASRYRGRATEAFF. The CDR3 nucleotides are TGTGCCAGCAGATACAGGGGGCGCGCGACTGAAGCTTTCTTT.